This entry lists 20 T cell receptor beta chains sequenced from one sample in a study of control samples from healthy donors and cancer patients. Repertoires were generated with immunoSEQ multiplex PCR, while TCRdb's copy carries only in-frame clones and drops some. The profile covers approximately 150,000 clones, with 89% appearing a single time and 6% to 9.5% taken by the ten largest. The source material was PBMCs. These receptors came from a man aged 50-60 years with head and neck cancer.

The rearrangement uses TRBV3-1 (or the pseudogene TRBV3-2) and TRBJ1-3; D is ambiguous. The CDR3 has 14 amino acids. V was clipped by 4 bases and J by 0 bases, with 7 bases between them. CDR1 LGHDT and CDR2 YNNKEL come from the germline V gene (reference sequence). CDR3: CASSLKDSGNTIYF. CDR3 bases: TGTGCCAGCAGCCTTAAAGACTCTGGAAACACCATATATTTT.

This rearrangement joins TRBV2 to TRBJ2-3; 11 bases map to TRBD2. The V gene's germline CDR1 is SNHLY and CDR2 FYNNEI. Trimming removed 6 bases from V and 5 bases from J; junction bases left unmatched: 4. The CDR3 length is 14 residues. The CDR3 here is CASRRLAGLDTQYF. The DNA of the CDR3 is TGTGCCAGCAGACGACTAGCGGGACTAGATACGCAGTATTTT.

Here the CDR3 reads CASSLNSGSSYNEQFF. CDR3 coding DNA: TGTGCCAGCAGCTTAAATAGCGGAAGCTCCTACAATGAGCAGTTCTTC. The chain recombines TRBV11-1 with TRBJ2-1, with D possibly being TRBD2 (6 bases). CDR3 length equals 16 residues. Germline V gives CDR1 SGHAT, CDR2 FQDESV (reference sequence). V lost 2 bases to trimming and J lost 0 bases, with 11 bases between them.

The rearrangement links TRBV7-6 to TRBJ2-7; 7 bases align to TRBD1. Germline-derived CDR1 and CDR2 are SGHVS and FNYEAQ. Unmatched junction bases numbered 3, after V lost 1 base and J lost 6 bases. The CDR3 loop spans 13 amino acids. CDR3 DNA sequence: TGTGCCAGCAGCTTAGAGGGACAGCTCGAGCAGTACTTC. Translated: CASSLEGQLEQYF.

The rearrangement links TRBV11-2 to TRBJ2-5, with D possibly matching TRBD2 (7 bases). CDR1 and CDR2 from the germline V gene are SGHAT and FQNNGV. V was clipped by 2 bases and J by 4 bases, with 14 bases between them. The CDR3 is 15 residues long. The CDR3 nucleotides are TGTGCCAGCAGCTTAATGAGGGGGGGCGGAGAGACCCAGTACTTC. Amino acid sequence: CASSLMRGGGETQYF.

The rearrangement uses TRBV5-4 and TRBJ1-3; D unresolved. The ends were cut back, 4 bases at V and 4 bases at J, with 21 bases in the middle. Germline V gene sequence: CDR1 SGHNT, CDR2 YYREEE (reference sequence). The CDR3 consists of 17 residues. The CDR3 DNA is TGTGCCAGCAGCCCAAGTTTCGGACCTGCCAGGGGAAACACCATATATTTT. Protein product: CASSPSFGPARGNTIYF.

The V call is TRBV7-9, the J call TRBJ2-1, with no clear D. V lost 5 bases and J lost 10, with 12 bases in between. The CDR3 contains 12 residues. Germline assignment: CDR1 SEHNR and CDR2 FQNEAQ (reference sequence). CDR3 sequence reads: CASSTLPSEQFF. The CDR3 coding sequence is TGTGCCAGCAGCACCTTACCGTCAGAGCAGTTCTTC.

The DNA of the CDR3 is TGTGCCAGCAGCTCCGGGCCCCAAAGGGAAAAACTGTTTTTT. Protein product: CASSSGPQREKLFF. V and J are TRBV7-9 and TRBJ1-4; D is ambiguous. The CDR3 loop spans 14 amino acids. With 4 bases removed from V and 8 bases from J, the gap between germline ends came to 14 bases. Per germline, CDR1 SEHNR and CDR2 FQNEAQ (reference sequence).

The V call is TRBV3-1 (or the pseudogene TRBV3-2), the J call TRBJ2-3; 11 nucleotides line up with TRBD2. CDR1 and CDR2 (germline): LGHDT, YNNKEL (reference sequence). V gave up 2 bases and J gave up 1 base; unmatched junction bases: 5. The CDR3 runs to 17 residues. The CDR3 bases are TGTGCCAGCAGCCAAAGGGGTAGCGGGAGGGGCACAGATACGCAGTATTTT. Its translation: CASSQRGSGRGTDTQYF.

This chain links TRBV7-8 with TRBJ2-2; possible D gene TRBD1, 5 bases. Germline V CDR1 and CDR2: SGHVS, FQNEAQ. CDR3 length equals 17 residues. V lost 2 bases and J lost 3, with 16 bases in between. The CDR3 sequence: CASSLNRGGMDTGELFF. DNA of the CDR3: TGTGCCAGCAGCTTAAATAGGGGCGGAATGGACACCGGGGAGCTGTTTTTT.

This chain links TRBV5-8 with TRBJ1-5, with D unclear. The V gene's germline CDR1 is SGHTS and CDR2 YDEGEE. This CDR3 comprises 13 residues. The V and J ends lost 0 bases and 9 bases respectively, with 10 bases between them. DNA for the CDR3: TGTGCCAGCAGCTTGGGGGAGGTCGGGCCCCAGCATTTT. Its translation: CASSLGEVGPQHF.

The chain combines TRBV4-2 with TRBJ1-4, with D tentatively TRBD1 (6 bases). CDR1 and CDR2 (germline): LGHNA, YNFKEQ. V lost 2 bases, J lost 5 bases, and 12 bases lay in between. The CDR3 spans 15 residues. The chain's CDR3 is CASSQPLTGNEKLFF. CDR3 coding DNA: TGTGCCAGCAGCCAACCCCTAACAGGGAATGAAAAACTGTTTTTT.

V and J are TRBV6-5 and TRBJ1-2; D gene ambiguous. CDR3 length: 12 amino acids. With 6 bases removed from V and 5 bases from J, the gap between germline ends came to 10 bases. Germline V gene data show CDR1 as MNHEY and CDR2 as SVGAGI. Here the CDR3 reads CASRVGGYGYTF. The DNA for the CDR3 is TGTGCCAGCAGGGTGGGAGGGTATGGCTACACCTTC.

This clone was recorded once. The V gene is TRBV9, the J gene TRBJ2-7; no clear D gene. Germline CDR1 and CDR2: SGDLS and YYNGEE. The V gene lost 0 bases and the J gene lost 3 bases, with 10 bases spanning the gap. The CDR3 sequence is 14 residues long. The chain's CDR3 is CASSVAGVGYEQYF. The CDR3 bases are TGTGCCAGCAGCGTAGCTGGGGTGGGCTACGAGCAGTACTTC.

The J gene is TRBJ2-1, the V gene TRBV6-1, with 13 nucleotides matching TRBD2. The germline V gene has CDR1 MNHNS and CDR2 SASEGT. The CDR3 totals 20 residues. V lost 2 bases and J lost 0; bases outside the gene matches: 10. The CDR3 nucleotides are TGTGCCAGCAGTGAATCAGGGACTAGCGGGGTTCGGAGCTCCTACAATGAGCAGTTCTTC. Residues: CASSESGTSGVRSSYNEQFF.

This chain links TRBV5-8 with TRBJ2-5; 9 bases line up with TRBD1. Germline V gene sequence: CDR1 SGHTS, CDR2 YDEGEE. The CDR3 spans 14 residues. The V and J ends lost 7 bases and 4 bases, in that order; junction bases with no gene match: 8. The CDR3 DNA sequence: TGTGCCAGCTATACCGGGACAGGGCTAGAGACCCAGTACTTC. Its translation is CASYTGTGLETQYF. Variable domain in full (rest from reference TRBV5-8 and TRBJ2-5): EAGVTQSPTHLIKTRGQQATLRCSPISGHTSVYWYQQALGLGLQFLLWYDEGEERNRGNFPPRFSGRQFPNYSSELNVNALELEDSALYLCASYTGTGLETQYFGPGTRLLVL.

This chain connects TRBV18 to TRBJ2-7; 7 bases agree with TRBD1. CDR1 KGHSH and CDR2 LQKENI come from the germline V gene. With 1 base clipped from V and 3 bases from J, the junction kept 3 bases outside the gene matches. The CDR3 covers 14 residues. CDR3 sequence: CASSPRGGLYEQYF. The CDR3 DNA follows: TGTGCCAGCTCACCACGAGGGGGCCTCTACGAGCAGTACTTC.

This clone was seen a few times. The rearrangement uses TRBV4-1 and TRBJ1-3; possible D gene TRBD1, 6 bases. The germline V gene encodes CDR1 MGHRA and CDR2 YSYEKL. Deletions cut 4 bases from V and 4 bases from J, with 11 bases between. There are 14 residues in the CDR3. CDR3 DNA: TGCGCCAGCAGCCCCGCAGGGGCCGGAAACACCATATATTTT. Protein: CASSPAGAGNTIYF.

This clone was counted once. The rearrangement links TRBV27 to TRBJ1-1; D not certain. Germline CDR1 MNHEY, CDR2 SMNVEV (reference sequence). Trimming pared 5 bases from V and 12 bases from J, leaving 19 bases between. The CDR3 covers 13 residues. This CDR3 is CASSPIPGPGTFF. The DNA of the CDR3 is TGTGCCAGCAGTCCAATACCGGGCCCGGGGACTTTCTTT.

This chain connects TRBV3-1 (or the pseudogene TRBV3-2) to TRBJ1-1; 7 nucleotides match TRBD1. This CDR3 contains 15 residues. V lost 6 bases, J lost 5 bases, and 12 bases stayed unmatched. Germline CDR1 is LGHDT and CDR2 is YNNKEL (reference sequence). The CDR3 region has the DNA TGTGCCAGCAGGCCATTTGACAGGGAAAAAACTGAAGCTTTCTTT. This sequence encodes CASRPFDREKTEAFF.